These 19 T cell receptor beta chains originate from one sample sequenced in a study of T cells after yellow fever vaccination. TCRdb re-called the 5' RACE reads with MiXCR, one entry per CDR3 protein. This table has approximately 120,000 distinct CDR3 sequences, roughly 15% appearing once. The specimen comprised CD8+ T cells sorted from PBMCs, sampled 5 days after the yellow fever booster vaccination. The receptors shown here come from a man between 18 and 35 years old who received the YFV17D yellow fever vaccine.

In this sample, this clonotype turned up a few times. DNA for the CDR3: TGTGCTAGTGGTTTGGTACCGGGACTCCTATACGAGCAGTACTTC. This codes for CASGLVPGLLYEQYF. The genes are TRBV12-5 and TRBJ2-7, with D perhaps matching TRBD2 (6 bases). With 0 bases removed from V and 4 bases from J, the gap between germline ends came to 13 bases. Germline values: CDR1 LGHNT, CDR2 FRNRAP. The CDR3 contains 15 residues. Variable domain in full (rest from reference TRBV12-5 and TRBJ2-7): DARVTQTPRHKVTEMGQEVTMRCQPILGHNTVFWYRQTMMQGLELLAYFRNRAPLDDSGMPKDRFSAEMPDATLATLKIQPSEPRDSAVYFCASGLVPGLLYEQYFGPGTRLTVT.

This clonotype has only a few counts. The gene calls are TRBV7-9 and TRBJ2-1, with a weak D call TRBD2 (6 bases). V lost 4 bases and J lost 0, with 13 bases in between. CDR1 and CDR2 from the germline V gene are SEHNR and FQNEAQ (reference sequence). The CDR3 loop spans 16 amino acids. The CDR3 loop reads CASSSNLASSYNEQFF. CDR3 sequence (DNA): TGTGCCAGCAGCTCGAATCTAGCGAGCTCCTACAATGAGCAGTTCTTC.

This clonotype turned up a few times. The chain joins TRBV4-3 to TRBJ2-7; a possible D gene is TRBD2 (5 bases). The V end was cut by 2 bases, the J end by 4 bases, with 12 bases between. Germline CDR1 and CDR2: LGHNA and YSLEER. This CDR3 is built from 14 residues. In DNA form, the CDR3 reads TGCGCCAGCAGCCAATCGAGGGTCCCGTACGAGCAGTACTTC. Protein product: CASSQSRVPYEQYF.

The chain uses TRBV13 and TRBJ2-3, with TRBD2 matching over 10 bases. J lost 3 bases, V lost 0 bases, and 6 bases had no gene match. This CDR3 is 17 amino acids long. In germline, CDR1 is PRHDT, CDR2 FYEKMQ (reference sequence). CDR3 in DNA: TGTGCCAGCAGCTTAGGACCCCCAGCGGGGGGGACAGATACGCAGTATTTT. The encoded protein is CASSLGPPAGGTDTQYF.

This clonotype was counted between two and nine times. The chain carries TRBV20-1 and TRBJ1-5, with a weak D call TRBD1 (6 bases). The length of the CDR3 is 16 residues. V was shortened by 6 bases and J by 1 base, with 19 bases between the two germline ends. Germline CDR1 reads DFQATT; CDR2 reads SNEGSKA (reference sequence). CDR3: CSADETGTRSNQPQHF. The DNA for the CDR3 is TGCAGTGCCGATGAAACAGGGACGAGGAGCAATCAGCCCCAGCATTTT.

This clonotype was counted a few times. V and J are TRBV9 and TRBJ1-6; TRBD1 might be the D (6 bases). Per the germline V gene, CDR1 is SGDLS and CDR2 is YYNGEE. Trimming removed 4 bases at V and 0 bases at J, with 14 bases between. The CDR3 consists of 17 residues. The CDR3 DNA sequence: TGTGCCAGCAGCCCCAGACAGGTGGTCTCCTATAATTCACCCCTCCACTTT. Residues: CASSPRQVVSYNSPLHF.

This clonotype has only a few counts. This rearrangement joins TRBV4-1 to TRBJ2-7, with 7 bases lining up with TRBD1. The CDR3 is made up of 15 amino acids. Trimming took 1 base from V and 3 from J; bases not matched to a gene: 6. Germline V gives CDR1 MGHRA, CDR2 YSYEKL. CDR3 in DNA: TGCGCCAGCAGCCAAGGACAGGGTAGAGGCTACGAGCAGTACTTC. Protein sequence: CASSQGQGRGYEQYF.

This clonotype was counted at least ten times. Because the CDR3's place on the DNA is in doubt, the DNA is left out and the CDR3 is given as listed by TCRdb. CDR3 residues: CASSFGAGELFF. The rearrangement joins TRBV12-3 or TRBV12-4 to TRBJ2-2. 12 amino acids form the CDR3, both terminal residues included.

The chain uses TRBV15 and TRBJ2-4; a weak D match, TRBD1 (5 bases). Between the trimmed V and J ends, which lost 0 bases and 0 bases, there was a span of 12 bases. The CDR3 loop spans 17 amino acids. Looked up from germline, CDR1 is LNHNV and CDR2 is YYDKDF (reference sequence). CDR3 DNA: TGTGCCACCAGCAGAGATGACAGACTCCTAGCCAAAAACATTCAGTACTTC. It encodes CATSRDDRLLAKNIQYF.

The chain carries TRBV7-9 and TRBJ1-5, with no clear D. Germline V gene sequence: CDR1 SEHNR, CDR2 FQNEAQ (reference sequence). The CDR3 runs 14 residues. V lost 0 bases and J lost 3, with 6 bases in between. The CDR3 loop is CASSLADHNQPQHF. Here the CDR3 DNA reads TGTGCCAGCAGCTTAGCGGACCACAATCAGCCCCAGCATTTT. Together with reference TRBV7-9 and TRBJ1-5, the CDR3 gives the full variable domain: DTGVSQNPRHKITKRGQNVTFRCDPISEHNRLYWYRQTLGQGPEFLTYFQNEAQLEKSRLLSDRFSAERPKGSFSTLEIQRTEQGDSAMYLCASSLADHNQPQHFGDGTRLSIL.

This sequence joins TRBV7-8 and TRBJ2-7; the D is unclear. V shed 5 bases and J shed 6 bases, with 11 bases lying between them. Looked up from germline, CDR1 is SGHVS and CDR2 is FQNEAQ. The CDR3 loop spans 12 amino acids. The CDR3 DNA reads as TGTGCCAGCAGCGCCCGGCTCAGCGAGCAGTACGTC. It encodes CASSARLSEQYV.

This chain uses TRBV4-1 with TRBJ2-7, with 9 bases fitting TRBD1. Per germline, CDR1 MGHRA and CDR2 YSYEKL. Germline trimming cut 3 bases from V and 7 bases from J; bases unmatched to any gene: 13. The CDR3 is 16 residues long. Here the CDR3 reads CASSHTGTGTEWEQYF. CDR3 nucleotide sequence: TGCGCCAGCAGCCATACCGGGACAGGGACTGAGTGGGAGCAGTACTTC.

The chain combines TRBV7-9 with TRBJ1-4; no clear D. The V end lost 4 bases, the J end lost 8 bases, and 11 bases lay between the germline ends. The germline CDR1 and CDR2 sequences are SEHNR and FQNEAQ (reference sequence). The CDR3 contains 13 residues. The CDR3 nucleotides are TGTGCCAGCAGCTCCCCCATGGGAGAAAAACTGTTTTTT. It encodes CASSSPMGEKLFF.

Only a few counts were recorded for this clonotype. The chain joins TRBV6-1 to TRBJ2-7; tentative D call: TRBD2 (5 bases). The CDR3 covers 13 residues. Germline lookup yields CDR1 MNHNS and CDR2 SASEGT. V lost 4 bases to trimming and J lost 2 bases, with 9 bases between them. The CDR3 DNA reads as TGTGCCAGCAGTGCGAGGGATCCCTACGAGCAGTACTTC. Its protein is CASSARDPYEQYF.

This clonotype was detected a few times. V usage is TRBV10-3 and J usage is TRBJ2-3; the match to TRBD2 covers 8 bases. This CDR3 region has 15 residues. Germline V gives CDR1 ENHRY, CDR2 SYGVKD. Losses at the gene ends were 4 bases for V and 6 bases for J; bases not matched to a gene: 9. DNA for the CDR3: TGTGCCATCAGTGGAGTCAACGGGGGGGGCGATACGCAGTATTTT. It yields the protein CAISGVNGGGDTQYF.

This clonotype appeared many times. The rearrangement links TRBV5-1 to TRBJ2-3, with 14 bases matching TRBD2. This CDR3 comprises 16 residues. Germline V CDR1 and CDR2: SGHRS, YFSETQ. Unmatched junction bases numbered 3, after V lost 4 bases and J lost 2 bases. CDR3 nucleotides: TGCGCCAGCAGCCGGGGACTAGCGGGGGACACAGATACGCAGTATTTT. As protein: CASSRGLAGDTDTQYF.

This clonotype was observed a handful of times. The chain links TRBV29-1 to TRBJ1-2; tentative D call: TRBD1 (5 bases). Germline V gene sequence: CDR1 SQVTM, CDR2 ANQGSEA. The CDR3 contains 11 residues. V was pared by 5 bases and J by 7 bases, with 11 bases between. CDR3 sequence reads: CSVPGPGGYTF. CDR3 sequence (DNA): TGCAGCGTTCCGGGGCCGGGTGGCTACACCTTC. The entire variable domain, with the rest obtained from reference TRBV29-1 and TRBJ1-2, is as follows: SAVISQKPSRDICQRGTSLTIQCQVDSQVTMMFWYRQQPGQSLTLIATANQGSEATYESGFVIDKFPISRPNLTFSTLTVSNMSPEDSSIYLCSVPGPGGYTFGSGTRLTVV.

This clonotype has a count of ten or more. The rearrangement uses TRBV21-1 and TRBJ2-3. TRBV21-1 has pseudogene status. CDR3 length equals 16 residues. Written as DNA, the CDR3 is TGTGCCAGCAGCAGTTTGATAATCCACAACACAGATACGCAGTATTTT. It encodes CASSSLIIHNTDTQYF.

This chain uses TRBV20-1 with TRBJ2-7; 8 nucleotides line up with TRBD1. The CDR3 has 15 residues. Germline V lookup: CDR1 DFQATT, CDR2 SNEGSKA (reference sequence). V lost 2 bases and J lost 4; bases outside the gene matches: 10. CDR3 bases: TGCAGTGCTAGAAGTCCGGGGACAGGAGTTTACGAGCAGTACTTC. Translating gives CSARSPGTGVYEQYF.